Included here is one TCR beta chain sequence, with context. Its antigen remains unidentified. Extraction and reverse transcription of RNA yielded cDNA as the sequencing template. Clones were sequenced by immunoSEQ multiplex PCR, and TCRdb holds only the in-frame ones, with some missing. The sample includes about 160,000 clones, less than 70% of them seen just once. Treatment given: oral pan-JAK inhibitor, 5-10 mg twice daily. From germline, CDR1 is MNHEY and CDR2 SMNVEV (reference sequence). The CDR3 runs to 15 residues. Trimming took 5 bases from V and 4 from J, leaving 17 bases between them. This record belongs to a study of CD8+ T cells in alopecia areata. For the study at large: Tofacitinib treatment spanned 6 to 18 months, with 6 months off drug afterward. Patients given treatment had severity scored by the percentage of scalp area affected. Study results and caveats: Expanded CD8+ clones among the top 100, and scalp clonality, were significantly decreased by tofacitinib. Just one nonresponder means the tie between baseline CD8+ expansion and response stays uncertain.

This specimen consisted of CD4+ T cells sorted from blood, obtained at week 24, from a patient treated with tofacitinib. This sequence was found in a human donor with alopecia areata. This chain links TRBV27 with TRBJ1-2, with a weak D call TRBD1 (5 bases). The CDR3 DNA sequence: TGTGCCAGCAGTCCCCCAGGGTATTCAATCTATGGCTACACCTTC. Translating it yields CASSPPGYSIYGYTF.